This T cell receptor beta chain is drawn from a study of prognosis after radiotherapy for stage I lung cancer. TCR beta CDR3 amplification from genomic DNA was performed by two-round multiplex PCR. Every TRBV and TRBJ gene had its own specific primer in first-round PCR. TCRdb reanalysed the multiplex PCR reads using MiXCR and keeps one entry per CDR3 protein. The sample has about 51,000 distinct CDR3 sequences, about 35% seen once. To note about this clonotype: A read error may produce the germline difference seen at one junction end.

This CDR3 is 15 amino acids long. Germline V gene lookup returns CDR1 SGHTA and CDR2 FQGNSA. This sequence joins TRBV7-2 and TRBJ2-2, with D perhaps TRBD2 (6 bases). The sample in question was PBMCs, obtained before or after stereotactic body radiation therapy (not recorded which). The TCR sequence derives from a donor aged 50 or older with non-small cell lung cancer. CDR3 loop: CASSWKWRGTVELFF. In DNA, the CDR3 is TGTGCCAGCAGCTGGAAATGGCGGGGCACCGTGGAGCTGTTTTTT.